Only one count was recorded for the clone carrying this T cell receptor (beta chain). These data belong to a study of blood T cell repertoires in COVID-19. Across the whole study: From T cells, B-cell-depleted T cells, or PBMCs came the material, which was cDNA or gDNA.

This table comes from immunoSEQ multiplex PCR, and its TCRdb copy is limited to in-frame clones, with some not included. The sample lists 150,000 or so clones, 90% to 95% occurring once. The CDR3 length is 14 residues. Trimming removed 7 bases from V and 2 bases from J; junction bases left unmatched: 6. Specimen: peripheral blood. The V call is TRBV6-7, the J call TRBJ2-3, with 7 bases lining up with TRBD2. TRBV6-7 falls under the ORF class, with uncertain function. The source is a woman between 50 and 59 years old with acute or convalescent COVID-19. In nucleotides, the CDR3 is TGTGCCAGCATGGGACGGGGGGTCACAGATACGCAGTATTTT. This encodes CASMGRGVTDTQYF.